This is a list of T cell receptor beta chains from one sample in a study of T cells in Graves' hyperthyroidism and ophthalmopathy. TCRdb re-called the multiplex PCR reads with MiXCR, one entry per CDR3 protein. The sample lists about 840,000 distinct CDR3 sequences; roughly 37% were seen once. Sequencing input: blood. Receptor source: a man aged 18 to 35 with Graves' hyperthyroidism. CDR3s include the opening cysteine and the closing phenylalanine or tryptophan. A D gene is named only where the DNA matches it firmly. For some rows the clone size is stated as once, few or many, or as a class when expanded; others skip it.

J	size	D	V	DNA	CDR3
TRBJ1-4	many	-	TRBV7-9	TGTGCCAGCAGCTTTGGGGACACGATGCGGGAACTGTTTTTT	CASSFGDTMRELFF
TRBJ1-1	-	-	TRBV10-3	TGTGCCAGCAGATCCGGGCCCGAAGCTTTCTTT	CASRSGPEAFF
TRBJ1-6	many	-	TRBV7-8	TGTGCCAGCAGCTTGGGGGGGCCGGCCCGGGATTCACCCCTCCACTTT	CASSLGGPARDSPLHF
TRBJ1-3	many	-	TRBV5-1	TGCGCCAGCAGCTACGAGGCAGAGAACACCATATATTTT	CASSYEAENTIYF
TRBJ1-1	many	-	TRBV29-1	TGCAGCGTTGAGAAAGGAAACACTGAAGCTTTCTTT	CSVEKGNTEAFF
TRBJ1-5	-	TRBD1	TRBV19	TGTGCCAGTAGTGGACAGGGGATGGGCAATCAGCCCCAGCATTTT	CASSGQGMGNQPQHF
TRBJ2-7	many	-	TRBV12-3/TRBV12-4	TGTGCCAGCAGTGATGCAGGGGCGACGGGCGAGCAGTACTTC	CASSDAGATGEQYF
TRBJ2-5	-	-	TRBV12-3/TRBV12-4	TGTGCCAGCAGTTTTGTAGCGGAAGGGGAGACCCAGTACTTC	CASSFVAEGETQYF
TRBJ2-5	few	-	TRBV19	TGTGCCAGTAGTACCGCTGGACTGGAAGAGACCCAGTACTTC	CASSTAGLEETQYF
TRBJ1-4	-	-	TRBV2	TGTGCCAGCAGGGACAATCTTGAGAAACTGTTTTTT	CASRDNLEKLFF
TRBJ2-7	-	TRBD2	TRBV6-1	TGTGCCAGCAGTGAGAGACTAGCGGGGGCCTACGAGCAGTACTTC	CASSERLAGAYEQYF
TRBJ2-7	-	TRBD2	TRBV5-1	TGCGCCAGCAGCCCGAGGACTAGCGGGCCAAACTACGAGCAGTACTTC	CASSPRTSGPNYEQYF
TRBJ2-7	-	-	TRBV7-9	TGTGCCAGCAGTGCCCCGGGCCTGACGTACGAGCAGTACTTC	CASSAPGLTYEQYF
TRBJ1-1	-	TRBD1	TRBV25-1	TGTGCCAGCAGCGGGTCACAGGGGTTGAGCACTGAAGCTTTCTTT	CASSGSQGLSTEAFF
TRBJ2-7	-	TRBD1	TRBV11-1	TGTGCCAGCAGCGTATACAGGGGTGGCTACGAGCAGTACTTC	CASSVYRGGYEQYF
TRBJ1-1	-	-	TRBV5-1	TGCGCCAGCAGCTTGGTTCTACAGAACACTGAAGCTTTCTTT	CASSLVLQNTEAFF
TRBJ2-7	few	-	TRBV2	TGTGCCAGCAGTGAGAGTGAGGGGAAAAACGAGCAGTACTTC	CASSESEGKNEQYF
TRBJ1-1	few	-	TRBV5-1	TGCGCCAGCAGCCCCGACAGGCCCAACACTGAAGCTTTCTTT	CASSPDRPNTEAFF
TRBJ2-5	many	-	TRBV12-3/TRBV12-4	TGTGCCACCTTACTCAGCAGGGAGACCCAGTACTTC	CATLLSRETQYF
TRBJ2-7	-	TRBD1	TRBV2	TGTGCCAGCAGTCTGTTAGGGGGCCCCTACGGGCAGTACTTC	CASSLLGGPYGQYF
TRBJ2-7	-	-	TRBV6-1	TGTGCCAGCGGTCAAGGGGCAGGGGATTACGAGCAGTACTTC	CASGQGAGDYEQYF
TRBJ2-5	-	-	TRBV5-1	TGCGCCAGCAGCTTGGAAGACGGTCTCTCGGAGACCCAGTACTTC	CASSLEDGLSETQYF
TRBJ1-3	many	-	TRBV7-3	TGTGCCAGCAGCTTAAACGCCGCGGGGAGAGGAAACACCATATATTTT	CASSLNAAGRGNTIYF
TRBJ1-5	few	-	TRBV6-6	TGTGCCAGCAGTGAAGAGCGGGCTCAGCCCCAGCATTTT	CASSEERAQPQHF
TRBJ2-5	many	-	TRBV9	TGTGCCAGCAGCGTAGGAAGGGAAGAGACCCAGTACTTC	CASSVGREETQYF
TRBJ2-3	few	-	TRBV7-2	TGTGCCAGCAGCGCCAGGGCGGACGGGCGGGGAGATACGCAGTATTTT	CASSARADGRGDTQYF
TRBJ1-1	-	-	TRBV20-1	TGCAGTGCTAGGTCCCCCGACAGTATGAACACTGAAGCTTTCTTT	CSARSPDSMNTEAFF
TRBJ1-2	few	-	TRBV6-6	TGTGCCAGCAGTCGATCGACGGGGATGGGTGGCTACACCTTC	CASSRSTGMGGYTF
TRBJ2-7	many	-	TRBV7-8	TGTGCCAGCAGCTTAGTTTCCAGCTTAAACGAGCAGTACTTC	CASSLVSSLNEQYF
TRBJ1-2	few	TRBD1	TRBV12-3/TRBV12-4	TGTGCCAGCACTCGACAGGGTACGACTAACTATGGCTACACCTTC	CASTRQGTTNYGYTF
TRBJ1-5	-	-	TRBV12-3/TRBV12-4	TGTGCCAGCAGTTCCGGACAGTCCCCTAGCAATCAGCCCCAGCATTTT	CASSSGQSPSNQPQHF
TRBJ2-7	-	-	TRBV7-9	TGTGCCAGCAGCTTCCCAGGCATCCCGGTCTACGAGCAGTACTTC	CASSFPGIPVYEQYF
TRBJ2-5	-	TRBD1	TRBV4-1	TGCGCCAGCAGCCAAACTGGGACAGGAGAGACCCAGTACTTC	CASSQTGTGETQYF
TRBJ1-6	-	TRBD1	TRBV20-1	TGCAGTGCTAGAGTGAGCGACAGGGAGGATCCCCTCCACTTT	CSARVSDREDPLHF
TRBJ2-7	-	-	TRBV9	TGTGCCAGCAGCGTCTCTAGGGACTCCTACGAGCAGTACTTC	CASSVSRDSYEQYF
TRBJ1-4	-	-	TRBV7-9	TGTGCCAGCAGTCCCATCGCAGGGTATGAAAAACTGTTTTTT	CASSPIAGYEKLFF
TRBJ1-4	-	-	TRBV9	TGTGCCAGCAGCCCAGCGGGGGGCCCTAATGAAAAACTGTTTTTT	CASSPAGGPNEKLFF
TRBJ1-3	-	-	TRBV2	TGTGCCAGCGGGGGACGAGTGGGGGCGACGAACACCATATATTTT	CASGGRVGATNTIYF
TRBJ1-1	many	TRBD1	TRBV7-9	TGTGCCAGCAGCCTTGACAGGGGACGAGTCACTGAAGCTTTCTTT	CASSLDRGRVTEAFF
TRBJ2-2	many	-	TRBV29-1	TGCAGCGTTGGAGGGGGGGGAACCGGGGAGCTGTTTTTT	CSVGGGGTGELFF
TRBJ1-2	many	-	TRBV6-6	TGTGCCAGCAGTTACCCCGACAGTTATGGCTACACCTTC	CASSYPDSYGYTF
TRBJ1-4	few	-	TRBV29-1	TGCAGCGCGGGAGGTGGGGAAGGAGACGAAAAACTGTTTTTT	CSAGGGEGDEKLFF
TRBJ2-5	-	TRBD2	TRBV20-1	TGCAGTGCTAGAGATCTCCGGGGGGGCGGGCCCCGGGACCAGTACTTC	CSARDLRGGGPRDQYF
TRBJ2-5	many	-	TRBV12-3/TRBV12-4	TGTGCCAGCAGTTCGGGACACTACCAAGAGACCCAGTACTTC	CASSSGHYQETQYF
TRBJ2-3	-	-	TRBV7-8	TGTGCCAGCCTAACCCCCCCAGATACGCAGTATTTT	CASLTPPDTQYF
TRBJ1-6	many	TRBD1	TRBV10-2	TGCGCCAGCAGCGGACAGGAAAATTCACCCCTCCACTTT	CASSGQENSPLHF
TRBJ2-5	many	-	TRBV20-1	TGCAGTGCTAGAGTGCCGGGGGCCCAAGAGACCCAGTACTTC	CSARVPGAQETQYF
TRBJ2-7	-	TRBD1	TRBV10-1	TGTGCCAGCAGTTACTCTCCGACAGGGTTGGACTACGAGCAGTACTTC	CASSYSPTGLDYEQYF
TRBJ2-5	-	TRBD2	TRBV6-1	TGTGCCAGCAGCCGGACTAGCGGGAGAGAAGAGACCCAGTACTTC	CASSRTSGREETQYF
TRBJ1-1	-	-	TRBV7-9	TGCGCCAGCAGCCCTTACAGGTCTCGATTGTGTTGCACTGAAGCTTTCTTT	CASSPYRSRLCCTEAFF